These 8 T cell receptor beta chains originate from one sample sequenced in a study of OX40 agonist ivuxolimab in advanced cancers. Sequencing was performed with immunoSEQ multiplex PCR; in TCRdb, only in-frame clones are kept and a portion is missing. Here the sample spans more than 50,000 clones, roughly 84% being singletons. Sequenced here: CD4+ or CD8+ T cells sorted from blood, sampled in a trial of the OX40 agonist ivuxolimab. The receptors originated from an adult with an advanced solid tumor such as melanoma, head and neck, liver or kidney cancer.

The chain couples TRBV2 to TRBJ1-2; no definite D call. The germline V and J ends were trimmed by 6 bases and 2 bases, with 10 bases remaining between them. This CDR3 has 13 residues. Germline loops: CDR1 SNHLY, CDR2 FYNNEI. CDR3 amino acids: CASSPGPNYGYTF. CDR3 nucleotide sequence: TGTGCCAGCAGCCCCGGACCGAACTATGGCTACACCTTC.

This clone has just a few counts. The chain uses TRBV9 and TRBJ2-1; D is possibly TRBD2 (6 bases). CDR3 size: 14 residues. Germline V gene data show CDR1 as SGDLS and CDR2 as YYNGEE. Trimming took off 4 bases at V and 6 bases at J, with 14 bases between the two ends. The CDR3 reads CASSSGSGLNEQFF. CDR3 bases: TGTGCCAGCAGCAGCGGGTCTGGCCTCAATGAGCAGTTCTTC.

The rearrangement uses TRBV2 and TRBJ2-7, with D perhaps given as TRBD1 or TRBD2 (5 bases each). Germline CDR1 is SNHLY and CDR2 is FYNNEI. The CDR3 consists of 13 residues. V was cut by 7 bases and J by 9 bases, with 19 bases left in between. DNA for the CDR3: TGTGCCAGCATCTTCAACAGAGGGGTCTGGCAGTACTTC. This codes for CASIFNRGVWQYF.

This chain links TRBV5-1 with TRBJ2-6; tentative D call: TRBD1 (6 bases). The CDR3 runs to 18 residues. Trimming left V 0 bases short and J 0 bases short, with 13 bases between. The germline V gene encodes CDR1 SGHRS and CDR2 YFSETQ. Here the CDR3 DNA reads TGCGCCAGCAGCTTGGAGCCAGGGGCCCTCTCTGGGGCCAACGTCCTGACTTTC. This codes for CASSLEPGALSGANVLTF. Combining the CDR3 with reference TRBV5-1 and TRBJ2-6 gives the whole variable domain KAGVTQTPRYLIKTRGQQVTLSCSPISGHRSVSWYQQTPGQGLQFLFEYFSETQRNKGNFPGRFSGRQFSNSRSEMNVSTLELGDSALYLCASSLEPGALSGANVLTFGAGSRLTVL.

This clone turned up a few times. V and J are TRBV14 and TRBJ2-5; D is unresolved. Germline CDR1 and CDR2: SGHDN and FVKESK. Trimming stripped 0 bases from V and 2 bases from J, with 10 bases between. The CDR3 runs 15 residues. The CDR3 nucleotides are TGTGCCAGCAGCCAAGACTTAAGGACGCAAGAGACCCAGTACTTC. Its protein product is CASSQDLRTQETQYF.

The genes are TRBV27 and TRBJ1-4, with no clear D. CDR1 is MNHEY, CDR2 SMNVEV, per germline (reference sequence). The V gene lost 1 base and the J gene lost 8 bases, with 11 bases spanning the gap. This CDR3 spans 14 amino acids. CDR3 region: CASSLWGGGEKLFF. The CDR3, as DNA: TGTGCCAGCAGTTTATGGGGAGGAGGAGAAAAACTGTTTTTT.

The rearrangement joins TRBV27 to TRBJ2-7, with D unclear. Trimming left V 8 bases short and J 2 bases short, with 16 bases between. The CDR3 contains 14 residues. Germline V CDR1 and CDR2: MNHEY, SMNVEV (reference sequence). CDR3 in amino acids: CASSRPNPPYEQYF. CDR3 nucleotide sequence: TGTGCCAGCTCAAGACCGAACCCCCCCTACGAGCAGTACTTC.

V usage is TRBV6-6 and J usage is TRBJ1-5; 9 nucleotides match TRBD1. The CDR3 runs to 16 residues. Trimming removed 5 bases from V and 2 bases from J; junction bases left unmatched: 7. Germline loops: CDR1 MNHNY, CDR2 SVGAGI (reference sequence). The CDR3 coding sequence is TGTGCCAGCAGTCGGGACAGGGATATGGGCAATCAGCCCCAGCATTTT. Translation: CASSRDRDMGNQPQHF.